Listed below are T cell receptor beta chains from one sample, sequenced in a study of blood T cell repertoires in COVID-19. Data came from immunoSEQ multiplex PCR; TCRdb stores just in-frame clones and leaves some out. The sample carries 250,000 to 300,000 clones, 70% to 90% recorded once. Material for sequencing was peripheral blood. These receptors were collected from a woman aged 40 to 49 with acute or convalescent COVID-19. Each CDR3 is given with its conserved first and last residue. Fields, in order: V gene, J gene, CDR3 protein.

v_gene: TRBV7-9; j_gene: TRBJ1-2; CDR3aa: CASSAQDGYYGYTF
v_gene: TRBV7-3; j_gene: TRBJ1-2; CDR3aa: CASSLKGLHYGYTF
v_gene: TRBV3-1/TRBV3-2; j_gene: TRBJ1-5; CDR3aa: CASSQEPRRGQPQHF
v_gene: TRBV14; j_gene: TRBJ1-1; CDR3aa: CASSQARGPRTEAFF
v_gene: TRBV10-1; j_gene: TRBJ1-1; CDR3aa: CASSEGANTEAFF
v_gene: TRBV9; j_gene: TRBJ2-5; CDR3aa: CASTSLGGGQETQYF
v_gene: TRBV7-8; j_gene: TRBJ1-5; CDR3aa: CASSDRDRSQPQHF
v_gene: TRBV19; j_gene: TRBJ1-2; CDR3aa: CASSRQGDYGYTF
v_gene: TRBV18; j_gene: TRBJ1-1; CDR3aa: CASSPRQGANTINTEAFF
v_gene: TRBV5-1; j_gene: TRBJ1-2; CDR3aa: CASSYGQSLNYGYTF
v_gene: TRBV6-5; j_gene: TRBJ1-4; CDR3aa: CASSRGQGGKLFF
v_gene: TRBV6-5; j_gene: TRBJ2-1; CDR3aa: CASSLVAGGYNEQFF
v_gene: TRBV7-3; j_gene: TRBJ2-3; CDR3aa: CASSFLGQGASADTQYF
v_gene: TRBV5-6; j_gene: TRBJ1-6; CDR3aa: CASSLFLDSPLHF
v_gene: TRBV19; j_gene: TRBJ2-6; CDR3aa: CASSIGNEGAGANVLTF
v_gene: TRBV6-5; j_gene: TRBJ1-1; CDR3aa: CASSYPDRGMTEAFF
v_gene: TRBV6-5; j_gene: TRBJ2-5; CDR3aa: CASTETGWETQYF
v_gene: TRBV11-3; j_gene: TRBJ1-1; CDR3aa: CASSRTGENTEAFF
v_gene: TRBV3-1/TRBV3-2; j_gene: TRBJ1-2; CDR3aa: CASSQDSTYGYTF
v_gene: TRBV7-9; j_gene: TRBJ2-3; CDR3aa: CASSLAETGYDTQYF
v_gene: TRBV6-6; j_gene: TRBJ2-6; CDR3aa: CASSRRLGQQSSGANVLTF
v_gene: TRBV2; j_gene: TRBJ1-6; CDR3aa: CASSDGEVWRDSPLHF
v_gene: TRBV5-1; j_gene: TRBJ2-5; CDR3aa: CASSQRTSGGRETQYF
v_gene: TRBV11-1; j_gene: TRBJ1-1; CDR3aa: CASSYAGTGSGTEAFF
v_gene: TRBV5-1; j_gene: TRBJ2-2; CDR3aa: CASSSLAGGNTGKLFF
v_gene: TRBV28; j_gene: TRBJ1-1; CDR3aa: CASSLFAGNTEAFF
v_gene: TRBV3-1/TRBV3-2; j_gene: TRBJ1-4; CDR3aa: CASSQEGRELFF
v_gene: TRBV7-2; j_gene: TRBJ2-3; CDR3aa: CASSLQTGTDTQYF
v_gene: TRBV30; j_gene: TRBJ2-1; CDR3aa: CAWSLSGGAADEQFF
v_gene: TRBV11-2; j_gene: TRBJ1-3; CDR3aa: CASSLFGGRSGNTIYF
v_gene: TRBV11-2; j_gene: TRBJ1-1; CDR3aa: CASSLDLVGGRTEAFF
v_gene: TRBV2; j_gene: TRBJ1-6; CDR3aa: CASSRRGQSSPLHF
v_gene: TRBV4-1; j_gene: TRBJ1-3; CDR3aa: CASSRNRDSGNTIYF
v_gene: TRBV2; j_gene: TRBJ1-2; CDR3aa: CASNTPGQGYGYTF
v_gene: TRBV7-2; j_gene: TRBJ2-5; CDR3aa: CASSDSGAAWTQYF
v_gene: TRBV9; j_gene: TRBJ2-1; CDR3aa: CASSVSRTGAYNEQFF
v_gene: TRBV6-6; j_gene: TRBJ1-2; CDR3aa: CASSYSRTGDYGYTF
v_gene: TRBV12-5; j_gene: TRBJ1-2; CDR3aa: CASGLGTGRSNYGYTF
v_gene: TRBV11-3; j_gene: TRBJ2-1; CDR3aa: CASSLGTGHSYNEQFF
v_gene: TRBV12-3/TRBV12-4; j_gene: TRBJ1-1; CDR3aa: CASSWQVTEAFF
v_gene: TRBV5-6; j_gene: TRBJ2-3; CDR3aa: CASRLYSTDTQYF
v_gene: TRBV6-1; j_gene: TRBJ2-2; CDR3aa: CASSEFLGQGGAGELFF
v_gene: TRBV10-3; j_gene: TRBJ1-6; CDR3aa: CAISEAGTENNSPLHF
v_gene: TRBV6-4; j_gene: TRBJ1-5; CDR3aa: CASSDTYSNQPQHF
v_gene: TRBV30; j_gene: TRBJ1-4; CDR3aa: CAWSVLGPLGEKLFF
v_gene: TRBV12-3/TRBV12-4; j_gene: TRBJ1-2; CDR3aa: CASSFGFSYGYTF
v_gene: TRBV5-1; j_gene: TRBJ1-1; CDR3aa: CASSLQGAYAFF
v_gene: TRBV2; j_gene: TRBJ1-6; CDR3aa: CASSPPGTGSSPLHF
v_gene: TRBV9; j_gene: TRBJ2-3; CDR3aa: CASSVGLPGQGTDTQYF
v_gene: TRBV12-3/TRBV12-4; j_gene: TRBJ2-1; CDR3aa: CASRNTYNEQFF
v_gene: TRBV14; j_gene: TRBJ2-5; CDR3aa: CASSSPAGWRTETQYF
v_gene: TRBV7-3; j_gene: TRBJ1-3; CDR3aa: CASSAGGRADTIYF
v_gene: TRBV18; j_gene: TRBJ1-1; CDR3aa: CASSRLQGENTEAFF
v_gene: TRBV4-2; j_gene: TRBJ2-5; CDR3aa: CASSQETSAQETQYF
v_gene: TRBV4-1; j_gene: TRBJ1-2; CDR3aa: CASSQDWDRRGYTF
v_gene: TRBV7-9; j_gene: TRBJ2-1; CDR3aa: CASSLGAGRSYNEQFF